These 22 T cell receptor beta chains were all obtained from the same sample, sequenced in a study of PD-1 blockade in classical Hodgkin lymphoma. With no exception, relapse followed autologous stem cell transplantation in all patients, and brentuximab vedotin exposure varied. Clones were read by immunoSEQ multiplex PCR, and TCRdb kept only the in-frame ones, dropping some. This table holds 90,000 to 100,000 clones, roughly 87% found once. The sample in question was peripheral blood mononuclear cells (PBMCs), obtained before the second cycle of nivolumab. These receptor sequences come from a human donor with classical Hodgkin lymphoma.

The J gene is TRBJ1-2, the V gene TRBV27, with D unclear. Between the trimmed V and J ends, which lost 2 bases and 8 bases, there was a span of 18 bases. CDR3 size: 15 residues. Germline loops: CDR1 MNHEY, CDR2 SMNVEV (reference sequence). For the CDR3, the DNA is TGTGCCAGCAGTTTAGGGTTCGGTAGGGCCCGAGGCTACACCTTC. Its translation is CASSLGFGRARGYTF.

The chain uses TRBV10-3 and TRBJ1-1; D ambiguous. The length of the CDR3 is 13 residues. V shed 8 bases and J shed 0 bases, with 10 bases lying between them. The V gene's germline CDR1 is ENHRY and CDR2 SYGVKD. CDR3 amino acids: CAIGKGMNTEAFF. In DNA form, the CDR3 reads TGTGCCATCGGAAAAGGGATGAACACTGAAGCTTTCTTT.

The rearrangement uses TRBV4-1 and TRBJ2-7; TRBD2 matches at 9 bases. The V segment lost 1 base and the J segment 0 bases; nucleotides outside the gene matches: 10. Germline lookup yields CDR1 MGHRA and CDR2 YSYEKL. This CDR3 region has 18 residues. The CDR3 region has the DNA TGCGCCAGCAGCCAAGGGGTTAGCGGGGGAACGTACTCCTACGAGCAGTACTTC. The encoded protein is CASSQGVSGGTYSYEQYF.

The chain links TRBV5-6 to TRBJ1-1; tentative D call: TRBD1 (6 bases). This CDR3 spans 17 amino acids. The germline V gene has CDR1 SGHDT and CDR2 YYEEEE. The V gene lost 4 bases and the J gene lost 1 base, with 20 bases spanning the gap. The CDR3 DNA is TGTGCCAGCAGCCCCCCCCACAGGGCGGAAACGAACACTGAAGCTTTCTTT. Translating gives CASSPPHRAETNTEAFF.

The J gene is TRBJ2-1, the V gene TRBV18; 7 bases are shared with TRBD2. After removal of 6 bases from V and 3 bases from J, the junction contained 5 bases not matched to a gene. Germline V CDR1 and CDR2: KGHSH, LQKENI. The CDR3 has 14 amino acids. The CDR3 reads CASSRAGVYNEQFF. The CDR3 DNA sequence: TGTGCCAGCTCCAGGGCGGGGGTCTACAATGAGCAGTTCTTC.

This chain joins TRBV10-1 and TRBJ2-7; no clear D gene. Germline CDR1 is WNHNN and CDR2 is SYGVQD (reference sequence). Trimming took off 4 bases at V and 2 bases at J, with 12 bases between the two ends. The length of the CDR3 is 14 residues. The CDR3 DNA is TGCGCCAGCAGTGTCGGTGAAATCACCTACGAGCAGTACTTC. This translates into CASSVGEITYEQYF.

The gene calls are TRBV6-4 and TRBJ2-3, with TRBD2 as a possible D gene (5 bases). This CDR3 is 14 amino acids long. The V end was cut by 4 bases, the J end by 1 base, with 9 bases between. Per the germline V gene, CDR1 is MRHNA and CDR2 is SNTAGT. The CDR3, as DNA: TGTGCCAGCAGTGCCGGGGATCGCACAGATACGCAGTATTTT. This gives the protein CASSAGDRTDTQYF.

This chain joins TRBV7-9 and TRBJ1-4; D gene uncertain. CDR1 is SEHNR, CDR2 FQNEAQ, per germline (reference sequence). V lost 1 base, J lost 0 bases, and 12 bases lay in between. This CDR3 contains 17 residues. The CDR3 sequence: CASSLVEHQATNEKLFF. CDR3 coding DNA: TGTGCCAGCAGCTTAGTCGAACATCAGGCAACTAATGAAAAACTGTTTTTT. The variable domain in full, with the rest retrieved from reference TRBV7-9 and TRBJ1-4, is DTGVSQNPRHKITKRGQNVTFRCDPISEHNRLYWYRQTLGQGPEFLTYFQNEAQLEKSRLLSDRFSAERPKGSFSTLEIQRTEQGDSAMYLCASSLVEHQATNEKLFFGSGTQLSVL.

The chain couples TRBV5-5 to TRBJ2-7; D is unresolved. The CDR3 runs to 14 residues. V lost 0 bases and J lost 2, with 9 bases in between. CDR1 and CDR2 (germline): SGHKS, YYEKEE (reference sequence). DNA of the CDR3: TGTGCCAGCAGCTTGGAATTGCGGCCCTACGAGCAGTACTTC. It encodes CASSLELRPYEQYF.

This chain uses TRBV6-5 with TRBJ1-5; possible D gene TRBD1, 6 bases. The V gene's germline CDR1 is MNHEY and CDR2 SVGAGI. V shed 4 bases and J shed 9 bases, with 19 bases lying between them. This CDR3 has 15 residues. CDR3 DNA: TGTGCCAGCAGTTCCACAGGGCTAGCAGCTGGGCCCCAGCATTTT. Protein sequence: CASSSTGLAAGPQHF.

The rearrangement joins TRBV27 to TRBJ1-6; D is perhaps TRBD1 (5 bases). V lost 3 bases to trimming and J lost 10 bases, with 13 bases between them. CDR3 length equals 14 residues. Germline V gives CDR1 MNHEY, CDR2 SMNVEV (reference sequence). In nucleotides, the CDR3 is TGTGCCAGCAGTTTGCAGCCAGGGCCCTCACCCCTCCACTTT. It specifies CASSLQPGPSPLHF.

The V and J genes are TRBV18 and TRBJ1-1; D ambiguous. From germline, CDR1 is KGHSH and CDR2 LQKENI. This CDR3 contains 13 residues. V lost 3 bases to trimming and J lost 5 bases, with 10 bases between them. The CDR3 DNA is TGTGCCAGCTCACCCATGAGGGAAACTGAAGCTTTCTTT. Its protein product is CASSPMRETEAFF.

The genes are TRBV7-9 and TRBJ2-3, with a possible D match to TRBD2 (5 bases). The CDR3 runs 12 residues. V dropped 9 bases and J dropped 0 bases, with 7 bases sitting between them. Looked up from germline, CDR1 is SEHNR and CDR2 is FQNEAQ (reference sequence). In DNA, the CDR3 is TGTGCCAGTGAGGGAAGCACAGATACGCAGTATTTT. Translation gives CASEGSTDTQYF.

The chain couples TRBV19 to TRBJ2-7, with D hard to call. This CDR3 has 15 residues. The V end lost 0 bases, the J end lost 3 bases, and 12 bases lay between the germline ends. Germline-derived CDR1 and CDR2 are LNHDA and SQIVND (reference sequence). In nucleotides, the CDR3 is TGTGCCAGTAGTATAGATCTTGAGACAATCTACGAGCAGTACTTC. Amino acids: CASSIDLETIYEQYF.

The gene calls are TRBV10-3 and TRBJ2-3, with 10 bases aligning to TRBD2. The ends lost 4 bases at V and 1 base at J; junction bases unmatched: 8. In germline, CDR1 is ENHRY, CDR2 SYGVKD. The CDR3 length is 17 residues. The CDR3 region has the DNA TGTGCCATCAGTGTTGGTGGCCTAGCGGGGGGCACAGATACGCAGTATTTT. Residues: CAISVGGLAGGTDTQYF.

The chain combines TRBV11-3 with TRBJ2-2; either TRBD1 or TRBD2 may fit D (5 bases each). The germline CDR1 and CDR2 sequences are SGHNT and YENEEA. The CDR3 is 19 residues long. V shed 5 bases and J shed 4 bases, with 26 bases lying between them. The DNA for the CDR3 is TGTGCCAGCAGCCCGCGGAATGGGACCCCTAGGCGAACCACCGGGGAGCTGTTTTTT. Protein sequence: CASSPRNGTPRRTTGELFF.

V and J are TRBV13 and TRBJ2-5; no clear D. Germline CDR1 PRHDT, CDR2 FYEKMQ (reference sequence). The CDR3 extends over 11 amino acids. V was clipped by 4 bases and J by 0 bases, with 0 bases between them. For the CDR3, the DNA is TGTGCCAGCAGCTACCAAGAGACCCAGTACTTC. It codes for CASSYQETQYF.

The chain joins TRBV11-2 to TRBJ2-7; D not certain. The germline V gene has CDR1 SGHAT and CDR2 FQNNGV. The V end lost 5 bases, the J end lost 2 bases, and 16 bases lay between the germline ends. The CDR3 runs to 15 residues. CDR3 sequence reads: CASSPERRNTYEQYF. CDR3 sequence (DNA): TGTGCCAGCAGCCCTGAACGGCGGAACACCTACGAGCAGTACTTC.

This chain links TRBV6-6 with TRBJ1-2; no definite D call. This CDR3 comprises 14 residues. Trimming removed 0 bases at V and 1 base at J, with 6 bases between. The germline gives CDR1 MNHNY, CDR2 SVGAGI (reference sequence). The CDR3 region has the DNA TGTGCCAGCAGTTACTCTAGTGATAACTATGGCTACACCTTC. It codes for CASSYSSDNYGYTF.

The V call is TRBV4-2, the J call TRBJ1-5; D remains unclear. Germline V gene data show CDR1 as LGHNA and CDR2 as YNFKEQ. The V gene lost 0 bases and the J gene lost 1 base, with 7 bases spanning the gap. The CDR3 extends over 15 amino acids. CDR3 nucleotides: TGTGCCAGCAGCCAAGATCGCTCGAGCAATCAGCCCCAGCATTTT. Protein sequence: CASSQDRSSNQPQHF.

V and J are TRBV18 and TRBJ2-7, with D possibly being TRBD2 (5 bases). CDR3 length equals 14 residues. Germline V gives CDR1 KGHSH, CDR2 LQKENI. V was clipped by 0 bases and J by 7 bases, with 13 bases between them. CDR3 region: CASSPPSAVREQYF. The CDR3 bases are TGTGCCAGCTCACCACCCTCAGCGGTGCGAGAGCAGTACTTC.

DNA for the CDR3: TGCGCCAGCAGCCGTCTCGGGACTAGCGGGAATTATGAGCAGTTCTTC. Its protein product is CASSRLGTSGNYEQFF. The V call is TRBV4-1, the J call TRBJ2-1, with 13 bases that match TRBD2. Per germline, CDR1 MGHRA and CDR2 YSYEKL. J lost 8 bases, V lost 4 bases, and 8 bases had no gene match. This CDR3 spans 16 amino acids.